The 17 T cell receptor beta chains in this list originate from one sample, sequenced in a study of vaccination effects on CD4 cells after COVID-19. Following culture for approximately ten days, CD4+ T cells were isolated. For these receptors, no antigen is known. Some clones are missing from TCRdb's copy, which holds only in-frame ones; the method was immunoSEQ multiplex PCR. The data contain around 56,000 clones, about 80% of them singletons. The input for sequencing was CD4+ T cells from PBMCs cultured without peptide, taken before COVID-19 vaccination. Receptor source: a human donor who received a COVID-19 vaccine.

DNA for the CDR3: TGTGCCAGCAGTGATACAGGGGGCTCAGGTGAAAAACTGTTTTTT. It encodes CASSDTGGSGEKLFF. The V and J genes are TRBV25-1 and TRBJ1-4, with TRBD1 matching over 9 bases. With V trimmed by 3 bases and J by 7 bases, 6 bases remained unmatched. The CDR3 length is 15 residues. Per the germline V gene, CDR1 is MGHDK and CDR2 is SYGVNS.

J is TRBJ2-2 and V is TRBV19, with a weak D call TRBD1 (5 bases). The germline V and J ends were trimmed by 10 bases and 2 bases, with 17 bases remaining between them. Looked up from germline, CDR1 is LNHDA and CDR2 is SQIVND (reference sequence). CDR3 length: 15 amino acids. CDR3 in amino acids: CATHPPDSNTGELFF. CDR3 bases: TGTGCCACCCACCCGCCAGACAGTAACACCGGGGAGCTGTTTTTT.

J is TRBJ1-3 and V is TRBV5-6; no clear D gene. The germline gives CDR1 SGHDT, CDR2 YYEEEE. Trimming removed 0 bases from V and 0 bases from J, with 13 bases in between. This CDR3 has 17 amino acids. The CDR3 nucleotides are TGTGCCAGCAGCTTGGTAGCGGCAATAAGCTCTGGAAACACCATATATTTT. It is translated as CASSLVAAISSGNTIYF. The entire variable domain, with the rest obtained from reference TRBV5-6 and TRBJ1-3, is as follows: DAGVTQSPTHLIKTRGQQVTLRCSPKSGHDTVSWYQQALGQGPQFIFQYYEEEERQRGNFPDRFSGHQFPNYSSELNVNALLLGDSALYLCASSLVAAISSGNTIYFGEGSWLTVV.

The CDR3 spells CASSPGWGWNNSPLHF. The CDR3 DNA sequence: TGCGCCAGCAGCCCGGGATGGGGGTGGAATAATTCACCCCTCCACTTT. The chain combines TRBV5-1 with TRBJ1-6; D is perhaps TRBD1 (5 bases). The V gene lost 4 bases and the J gene lost 5 bases, with 16 bases spanning the gap. The CDR3 contains 16 residues. The V gene's germline CDR1 is SGHRS and CDR2 YFSETQ.

The V and J genes are TRBV7-2 and TRBJ1-6; D not resolved. Trimming took 0 bases from V and 9 from J, leaving 6 bases between them. Per germline, CDR1 SGHTA and CDR2 FQGNSA. The CDR3 is 13 amino acids. The CDR3 is CASSLALASPLHF. The CDR3 bases are TGTGCCAGCAGCTTAGCGCTCGCTTCACCCCTCCACTTT.

The V gene is TRBV10-3, the J gene TRBJ1-2; 8 nucleotides match TRBD1. This CDR3 has 15 amino acids. Trimming cost V 3 bases and J 7 bases; bases outside gene matches: 10. Germline V gene lookup returns CDR1 ENHRY and CDR2 SYGVKD. For the CDR3, the DNA is TGTGCCATCAGTGACCCGGGACAGGTTTTCTCTGGCTACACCTTC. Translation gives CAISDPGQVFSGYTF.

The rearrangement joins TRBV21-1 to TRBJ1-1; the DNA was not compared with TRBD1, the D call given in the table. TRBV21-1 is marked as a pseudogene. This CDR3 region has 15 residues. CDR3 residues: CASSPPGTGNTEAFF. The CDR3 DNA follows: TGTGCCAGCAGCCCCCCCGGGACAGGGAACACTGAAGCTTTCTTT.

The chain couples TRBV9 to TRBJ2-3, with 11 bases that match TRBD1. Germline V gene lookup returns CDR1 SGDLS and CDR2 YYNGEE. The CDR3 length is 16 residues. Germline trimming cut 0 bases from V and 6 bases from J; bases unmatched to any gene: 6. CDR3: CASSVDGQGAADTQYF. The DNA of the CDR3 is TGTGCCAGCAGCGTAGATGGACAGGGGGCGGCGGATACGCAGTATTTT.

This chain uses TRBV2 with TRBJ2-3; D is unclear. The germline V gene has CDR1 SNHLY and CDR2 FYNNEI. The ends were cut back, 3 bases at V and 3 bases at J, with 10 bases in the middle. CDR3 length equals 14 residues. In DNA, the CDR3 is TGTGCCAGCAGTGAGGGATACAGTACAGATACGCAGTATTTT. Amino acid sequence: CASSEGYSTDTQYF.

V is TRBV6-1 and J is TRBJ2-7, with D possibly being TRBD2 (5 bases). This CDR3 is 14 amino acids long. The ends were cut back, 4 bases at V and 0 bases at J, with 10 bases in the middle. Germline CDR1 reads MNHNS; CDR2 reads SASEGT. As DNA, the CDR3 is TGTGCCAGCAGTGTAGCCGGGAACTCCTACGAGCAGTACGTC. It codes for CASSVAGNSYEQYV.

This chain's CDR3 is CASSLSHSSYEQYV. The CDR3 nucleotides are TGTGCCAGCAGCTTATCCCACAGCTCCTACGAGCAGTACGTC. The gene calls are TRBV7-2 and TRBJ2-7, with D uncertain. The V gene's germline CDR1 is SGHTA and CDR2 FQGNSA. The CDR3 covers 14 residues. Trimming took off 2 bases at V and 0 bases at J, with 8 bases between the two ends.

The J gene is TRBJ1-5, the V gene TRBV5-5, with D perhaps TRBD1 (6 bases). The CDR3 spans 15 residues. From germline, CDR1 is SGHKS and CDR2 YYEKEE (reference sequence). V was pared by 5 bases and J by 3 bases, with 15 bases between. CDR3 sequence (DNA): TGTGCCAGCAGAGCCGGTGGGGGGCCCAATCAGCCCCAGCATTTT. It translates to CASRAGGGPNQPQHF. The variable domain in full, completed from reference TRBV5-5 and TRBJ1-5, reads DAGVTQSPTHLIKTRGQQVTLRCSPISGHKSVSWYQQVLGQGPQFIFQYYEKEERGRGNFPDRFSARQFPNYSSELNVNALLLGDSALYLCASRAGGGPNQPQHFGDGTRLSIL.

This clone has a single count. The chain couples TRBV7-3 to TRBJ2-3, with D perhaps matching TRBD1 or TRBD2 (5 bases each). Germline V gives CDR1 SGHTA, CDR2 FQGTGA. V was shortened by 2 bases and J by 0 bases, with 9 bases between the two germline ends. The CDR3 totals 15 residues. This CDR3 is CASSLGGPSTDTQYF. CDR3 in DNA: TGTGCCAGCAGCTTAGGGGGACCCAGCACAGATACGCAGTATTTT.

This clone has only one observation. The genes are TRBV12-3 or TRBV12-4 and TRBJ1-1; 8 nucleotides align to TRBD1. The CDR3 runs to 13 residues. V lost 2 bases to trimming and J lost 8 bases; unmatched junction nucleotides: 4. CDR3 sequence reads: CASSLMSGGEAFF. CDR3 bases: TGTGCCAGCAGTTTAATGTCAGGGGGCGAAGCTTTCTTT.

The V gene is TRBV11-3, the J gene TRBJ2-1; 15 bases fit TRBD2. The CDR3 totals 18 residues. V shed 5 bases, J shed 4 bases, and the junction held 9 bases outside the gene matches. CDR1 is SGHNT and CDR2 is YENEEA in the germline V gene. CDR3 bases: TGTGCCAGCAGCCCCGGGACTAGCGGGGGGCCCTTATACAATGAGCAGTTCTTC. As protein: CASSPGTSGGPLYNEQFF.

The chain has TRBV7-3 and TRBJ2-2; D remains unclear. The V end was cut by 4 bases, the J end by 0 bases, with 3 bases between. CDR1 and CDR2 from the germline V gene are SGHTA and FQGTGA. The CDR3 runs 13 residues. CDR3 coding DNA: TGTGCCAGCAGCTCGGCGAACACCGGGGAGCTGTTTTTT. Protein: CASSSANTGELFF. The full variable domain, completed using reference TRBV7-3 and TRBJ2-2, is GAGVSQTPSNKVTEKGKYVELRCDPISGHTALYWYRQSLGQGPEFLIYFQGTGAADDSGLPNDRFFAVRPEGSVSTLKIQRTERGDSAVYLCASSSANTGELFFGEGSRLTVL.

The chain is built from TRBV15 and TRBJ2-5; D is unclear. V was clipped by 2 bases and J by 5 bases, with 9 bases between them. This CDR3 region has 13 residues. Germline CDR1 is LNHNV and CDR2 is YYDKDF (reference sequence). DNA of the CDR3: TGTGCCACCAGCAGATTTACCCCGGAGACCCAGTACTTC. It codes for CATSRFTPETQYF.